The next 14 T cell receptor beta chains were all read from a single sample in a study of vaccination effects on CD4 cells after COVID-19 (dated by TCRdb to the early 2020s). Library preparation employed the immunoSEQ multiplex PCR assay. Held by TCRdb, this immuneACCESS table contains in-frame sequences only and omits some clones. Under half of the omission traces to an unresolved V gene where checked; the cause of the rest is unknown. The sample table shows 25,000 to 35,000 clones, and around 79% are seen once. The top ten hold 10% to 13% of the sample. In the ViraFEST assay, PBMC were stimulated with viral peptide pools, and TCR sequencing was then used to find antigen-specific CD4+ T cell clonotypes based on their expansion. After around ten days of culture, CD4+ T cells were isolated with the EasySep CD4+ T cell isolation kit. Each participant got two doses of an mRNA SARS-CoV-2 vaccine, either BNT162b2 or mRNA-1273.

No antigen has been identified for these receptors. The sequencing here drew on CD4+ T cells from PBMCs cultured with HCoV-NL63 spike peptides, taken after COVID-19 vaccination. The meaning of the sample's cell subset or site label: HCoV-NL63 spike overlapping peptide pool stimulation. Receptors originate from a human donor who received a COVID-19 vaccine.

The V gene is TRBV4-1, the J gene TRBJ2-7; the D gene is possibly TRBD2 (6 bases). Germline V lookup: CDR1 MGHRA, CDR2 YSYEKL. Between the trimmed V and J ends, which lost 3 bases and 12 bases, there was a span of 21 bases. The CDR3 has 14 amino acids. The CDR3 spells CASSHRIRDSGTYF. The CDR3 DNA is TGCGCCAGCAGCCATCGAATCCGGGACTCGGGCACGTACTTC.

The V and J genes are TRBV6-1 and TRBJ1-6; a weak D match, TRBD1 (6 bases). Trimming took off 2 bases at V and 5 bases at J, with 10 bases between the two ends. The germline gives CDR1 MNHNS, CDR2 SASEGT. The CDR3 length is 15 residues. CDR3 coding DNA: TGTGCCAGCAGTGAATGGACAGCTAATAATTCACCCCTCCACTTT. Amino acid sequence: CASSEWTANNSPLHF.

This rearrangement joins TRBV2 to TRBJ2-5; D call uncertain. The CDR3 runs to 14 residues. V was shortened by 8 bases and J by 2 bases, with 15 bases between the two germline ends. Per germline, CDR1 SNHLY and CDR2 FYNNEI. The CDR3 nucleotides read TGTGCCAGCCTTTATCTCGGTGGACAAGAGACCCAGTACTTC. Translation: CASLYLGGQETQYF.

The genes are TRBV15 and TRBJ1-2; D perhaps matches TRBD1 (6 bases). The germline V gene encodes CDR1 LNHNV and CDR2 YYDKDF (reference sequence). The CDR3 contains 17 residues. Trimming removed 0 bases at V and 7 bases at J, with 21 bases between. The CDR3 protein is CATSRDKYRDLRGGYTF. The CDR3 bases are TGTGCCACCAGCAGAGACAAGTACAGGGATTTGAGGGGTGGCTACACCTTC.

The gene calls are TRBV19 and TRBJ2-3; perhaps TRBD1 as D (6 bases). The germline gives CDR1 LNHDA, CDR2 SQIVND (reference sequence). This CDR3 contains 16 residues. V lost 5 bases, J lost 0 bases, and 15 bases lay in between. Written as DNA, the CDR3 is TGTGCCAGTAGTGAACCCCGGGACATAAGCACAGATACGCAGTATTTT. Amino acid sequence: CASSEPRDISTDTQYF.

The chain recombines TRBV6-5 with TRBJ2-7; D is undetermined. This CDR3 has 16 amino acids. Germline values: CDR1 MNHEY, CDR2 SVGAGI. V lost 2 bases, J lost 2 bases, and 16 bases lay in between. CDR3 loop: CASSYGRPDFPYEQYF. CDR3 sequence (DNA): TGTGCCAGCAGTTACGGCAGGCCCGATTTCCCCTACGAGCAGTACTTC.

Remarks on this clone: Sequence at one end of the junction differs from germline and may be a read error. The chain is built from TRBV2 and TRBJ2-5, with a weak D call TRBD2 (5 bases). The germline gives CDR1 SNHLY, CDR2 FYNNEI. This CDR3 is built from 13 residues. CDR3 region: CASREAVGETQYF. CDR3 in DNA: TGTGCCAGCAGGGAAGCGGTGGGAGAGACCCAGTACTTC.

The chain carries TRBV4-2 and TRBJ1-4, with 10 bases aligning to TRBD1. After removal of 0 bases from V and 15 bases from J, the junction contained 7 bases not matched to a gene. The V gene's germline CDR1 is LGHNA and CDR2 YNFKEQ. This CDR3 has 14 amino acids. CDR3 coding DNA: TGTGCCAGCAGCCAAGAGACAGGGGGCCGGGTTGTGTTTTTT. Protein product: CASSQETGGRVVFF.

This sequence joins TRBV5-6 and TRBJ1-6; TRBD1 matches at 7 bases. Germline V CDR1 and CDR2: SGHDT, YYEEEE. The junction had 1 base not matched to a gene; V was cut back by 2 bases and J by 5 bases. The CDR3 length is 14 residues. CDR3 protein: CASSFGQDNSPLHF. The CDR3 DNA reads TGTGCCAGCAGCTTTGGACAGGATAATTCACCCCTCCACTTT.

The V gene is TRBV19, the J gene TRBJ1-6; D remains unclear. The V and J ends lost 6 bases and 0 bases respectively, with 9 bases between them. CDR3 size: 15 residues. The germline gives CDR1 LNHDA, CDR2 SQIVND (reference sequence). CDR3 sequence (DNA): TGTGCCAGTAGACCGCCAAGCTCCTATAATTCACCCCTCCACTTT. It codes for CASRPPSSYNSPLHF.

This clone was counted only a few times. The V gene is TRBV11-2, the J gene TRBJ2-6; a weak D match, TRBD2 (5 bases). With 0 bases removed from V and 0 bases from J, the gap between germline ends came to 9 bases. CDR1 and CDR2 (germline): SGHAT, FQNNGV. The CDR3 length is 17 residues. CDR3: CASSLDRGFSGANVLTF. The CDR3 DNA sequence: TGTGCCAGCAGCTTAGATCGCGGGTTCTCTGGGGCCAACGTCCTGACTTTC.

The chain is built from TRBV5-6 and TRBJ1-6, with D perhaps TRBD1 (5 bases). This CDR3 is 16 amino acids long. Germline V gene lookup returns CDR1 SGHDT and CDR2 YYEEEE. Trimming removed 4 bases from V and 0 bases from J, with 11 bases in between. The DNA for the CDR3 is TGTGCCAGCAGCCGGTCGGGGGGCTCCTATAATTCACCCCTCCACTTT. Residues: CASSRSGGSYNSPLHF.

This clone is classed as medium-sized (0.01 to 0.1%). This chain connects TRBV6-1 to TRBJ1-1; TRBD1 agrees at 9 bases. Germline V gene sequence: CDR1 MNHNS, CDR2 SASEGT. The CDR3 consists of 14 residues. Germline trimming cut 2 bases from V and 5 bases from J; bases unmatched to any gene: 3. The CDR3 here is CASSEQTGGTEAFF. The CDR3 DNA is TGTGCCAGCAGTGAACAGACAGGGGGGACTGAAGCTTTCTTT.

This chain joins TRBV18 and TRBJ2-5, with D perhaps TRBD2 (5 bases). The ends were cut back, 2 bases at V and 0 bases at J, with 10 bases in the middle. The CDR3 covers 15 residues. In germline, CDR1 is KGHSH, CDR2 LQKENI. The CDR3 loop is CASSPRAGYQETQYF. The DNA for the CDR3 is TGTGCCAGCTCACCAAGGGCGGGCTACCAAGAGACCCAGTACTTC.